A single sample is the source of the 7 T cell receptor beta chains below, sequenced in a study of Ad26.COV2.S vaccination and SARS-CoV-2 variants. Some clones are missing from TCRdb's copy, which holds only in-frame ones; the method was immunoSEQ multiplex PCR. There are roughly 390,000 clones in the sample; about 88% occur only once, and roughly 3% lies in the top ten. Documented treatment: some 20 received Ad26.COV2.S at low or high dose, single or two shots; 5 received placebo; per-sample allocation not given. Day 63 after the first vaccine or placebo injection was the time point for sampling. The sample in question was peripheral blood, obtained in a trial of Ad26.COV2.S vaccine versus placebo. These receptors came from a person between 18 and 65 years old who received the Ad26.COV2.S COVID-19 vaccine or a placebo.

V gene TRBV6-2 or TRBV6-3 combines with J gene TRBJ1-5; 7 nucleotides match TRBD1. The CDR3 consists of 16 residues. The ends lost 3 bases at V and 5 bases at J; junction bases unmatched: 10. Looked up from germline, CDR1 is MNHEY and CDR2 is SVGEGT. CDR3 region: CASSYSGQVWDQPQHF. For the CDR3, the DNA is TGTGCCAGCAGTTATTCCGGACAGGTTTGGGATCAGCCCCAGCATTTT.

This clone was recorded once. This rearrangement joins TRBV11-2 to TRBJ2-3; 8 nucleotides line up with TRBD1. The length of the CDR3 is 17 residues. CDR1 is SGHAT, CDR2 FQNNGV, per germline. Germline trimming cut 5 bases from V and 4 bases from J; bases unmatched to any gene: 14. The chain's CDR3 is CASSQAGAGGKSDTQYF. CDR3 nucleotide sequence: TGTGCCAGCAGCCAAGCCGGGGCAGGGGGCAAATCAGATACGCAGTATTTT.

A remark on this clone: This CDR3 is also generated by other DNA sequences in the sample. The chain joins TRBV6-1 to TRBJ1-5; possible D gene TRBD1, 5 bases. Trimming left V 2 bases short and J 4 bases short, with 6 bases between. CDR1 and CDR2 (germline): MNHNS, SASEGT. The CDR3 runs to 13 residues. The CDR3 DNA follows: TGTGCCAGCAGTGAATCAGGGAATCAGCCCCAGCATTTT. As protein: CASSESGNQPQHF.

The chain joins TRBV6-2 or TRBV6-3 to TRBJ2-7, with TRBD2 matching 7 bases. The CDR3 is 16 residues long. The germline gives CDR1 MNHEY, CDR2 SVGEGT. After removal of 6 bases from V and 0 bases from J, the junction contained 11 bases not matched to a gene. DNA for the CDR3: TGTGCCAGCAGCCCTTTAACTAGCGCAAGCTCCTACGAGCAGTACTTC. Its protein product is CASSPLTSASSYEQYF.

This chain connects TRBV10-3 to TRBJ1-5; tentatively, D is TRBD1 (5 bases). V lost 6 bases and J 4 bases, leaving 13 bases between the germline ends. CDR3 length: 14 amino acids. Germline CDR1 ENHRY, CDR2 SYGVKD. DNA for the CDR3: TGTGCCATCAGCTGGGACGGAACGAATCAGCCCCAGCATTTT. It specifies CAISWDGTNQPQHF.

The CDR3 reads CASSQEAGNYEQYF. For the CDR3, the DNA is TGCGCCAGCAGCCAAGAAGCAGGAAACTACGAGCAGTACTTC. The rearrangement joins TRBV4-1 to TRBJ2-7; D remains unclear. With 0 bases removed from V and 3 bases from J, the gap between germline ends came to 9 bases. Germline V CDR1 and CDR2: MGHRA, YSYEKL. The CDR3 runs to 14 residues.

In this sample, this clone turned up a few times. The V gene is TRBV5-1, the J gene TRBJ2-7; D is perhaps TRBD1 (6 bases). The CDR3 runs to 13 residues. V was clipped by 2 bases and J by 7 bases, with 13 bases between them. Germline lookup yields CDR1 SGHRS and CDR2 YFSETQ. The CDR3 is CASSFDTGREQYF. In DNA form, the CDR3 reads TGCGCCAGCAGCTTCGATACAGGGCGGGAGCAGTACTTC.